This entry lists 30 T cell receptor beta chains sequenced from one sample in a study of T cells in Graves' hyperthyroidism and ophthalmopathy. Regions amplified from RNA transcripts were the TCR beta CDR3 regions. TCR CDR3 regions were first amplified by RT-PCR with HTBI primers. TCRdb reprocessed the multiplex PCR reads with MiXCR, giving one entry per CDR3 protein. The sample records around 600,000 distinct CDR3 sequences, 13% to 15% being singletons. Sequencing was done on a sample of blood. The receptors were sampled from a woman in her fifties or sixties with Graves' ophthalmopathy.

This clonotype was observed many times. The chain uses TRBV7-3 and TRBJ1-1; D remains unclear. CDR1 is SGHTA and CDR2 is FQGTGA in the germline V gene. V shed 4 bases and J shed 1 base, with 7 bases lying between them. CDR3 size: 13 residues. DNA for the CDR3: TGTGCCAGCAGCTATGGACCGAACACTGAAGCTTTCTTT. This encodes CASSYGPNTEAFF.

This clonotype was counted ten times or more. The J gene is TRBJ2-1, the V gene TRBV6-6, with 15 bases matching TRBD2. This CDR3 is built from 16 residues. Looked up from germline, CDR1 is MNHNY and CDR2 is SVGAGI (reference sequence). With 2 bases clipped from V and 9 bases from J, the junction kept 5 bases outside the gene matches. In nucleotides, the CDR3 is TGTGCCAGCAGTTACCAGGGACTAGCGGGAGGTGGTGAGCAGTTCTTC. Amino acid sequence: CASSYQGLAGGGEQFF.

This clonotype was observed many times. This chain links TRBV5-1 with TRBJ2-1; D perhaps matches TRBD2 (5 bases). Trimming took off 2 bases at V and 2 bases at J, with 11 bases between the two ends. This CDR3 is 15 amino acids long. Germline CDR1 SGHRS, CDR2 YFSETQ. The CDR3 DNA sequence: TGCGCCAGCAGCTTCAGCGGATATACCTACAATGAGCAGTTCTTC. This gives the protein CASSFSGYTYNEQFF.

A few counts support this clonotype. V gene TRBV25-1 combines with J gene TRBJ2-1; no reliable D call. From germline, CDR1 is MGHDK and CDR2 SYGVNS. The germline V and J ends were trimmed by 2 bases and 2 bases, with 16 bases remaining between them. The length of the CDR3 is 17 residues. CDR3 in amino acids: CASSEKGTWRPYNEQFF. The CDR3 DNA sequence: TGTGCCAGCAGTGAAAAGGGAACCTGGCGTCCCTACAATGAGCAGTTCTTC.

Many counts were recorded for this clonotype. J is TRBJ2-1 and V is TRBV14, with 9 bases matching TRBD1. Per germline, CDR1 SGHDN and CDR2 FVKESK. CDR3 length: 17 amino acids. With 5 bases clipped from V and 8 bases from J, the junction kept 16 bases outside the gene matches. CDR3 nucleotide sequence: TGTGCCAGCAGCTACCGGCTAGAGGGACAGGGAGCATATGAGCAGTTCTTC. It specifies CASSYRLEGQGAYEQFF.

The rearrangement uses TRBV2 and TRBJ2-2, with 7 bases lining up with TRBD1. With V trimmed by 4 bases and J by 7 bases, 6 bases remained unmatched. The V gene's germline CDR1 is SNHLY and CDR2 FYNNEI. This CDR3 is 14 amino acids long. The CDR3 region is CASSVYRDSGELFF. The CDR3 DNA reads as TGTGCCAGCAGTGTTTACCGGGACAGCGGGGAGCTGTTTTTT.

In its sample, this clonotype was seen many times. The V and J genes are TRBV28 and TRBJ2-7; no clear D. This CDR3 contains 12 residues. With 1 base removed from V and 6 bases from J, the gap between germline ends came to 7 bases. CDR1 MDHEN and CDR2 SYDVKM come from the germline V gene. CDR3 sequence reads: CASSLYKREQYF. DNA of the CDR3: TGTGCCAGCAGTTTATATAAACGCGAGCAGTACTTC.

This clonotype was detected ten times or more. The chain employs TRBV27 and TRBJ2-7; D possibly corresponds to TRBD2 (6 bases). This CDR3 has 15 amino acids. The V gene lost 8 bases and the J gene lost 6 bases, with 23 bases spanning the gap. CDR1 and CDR2 from the germline V gene are MNHEY and SMNVEV (reference sequence). DNA for the CDR3: TGTGCCAGCCGGAGAGGGAGCCTCGGGAGCTCCGAGCAGTACTTC. Protein product: CASRRGSLGSSEQYF.

This clonotype has at least ten counts. J is TRBJ2-7 and V is TRBV11-1; D not certain. Trimming took off 2 bases at V and 4 bases at J, with 12 bases between the two ends. This CDR3 has 14 residues. The germline V gene has CDR1 SGHAT and CDR2 FQDESV (reference sequence). The CDR3: CASSLSLSEYEQYF. CDR3 bases: TGTGCCAGCAGCTTAAGTCTCTCGGAGTACGAGCAGTACTTC.

V gene TRBV6-1 combines with J gene TRBJ2-1; TRBD1 might be the D (6 bases). The V end was cut by 7 bases, the J end by 2 bases, with 18 bases between. Looked up from germline, CDR1 is MNHNS and CDR2 is SASEGT. The CDR3 is 16 amino acids. The chain's CDR3 is CASIGRAGVTYNEQFF. The CDR3 bases are TGTGCCAGCATAGGTAGGGCAGGGGTAACCTACAATGAGCAGTTCTTC.

This clonotype was recorded at least ten times. V and J are TRBV5-6 and TRBJ1-1, with 9 bases lining up with TRBD1. V lost 5 bases, J lost 1 base, and 0 bases stayed unmatched. The CDR3 is 13 residues long. Germline V gene sequence: CDR1 SGHDT, CDR2 YYEEEE. CDR3 amino acids: CASRGQGNTEAFF. The CDR3 region has the DNA TGTGCCAGCAGGGGACAGGGGAACACTGAAGCTTTCTTT. The whole variable domain, filled in from reference TRBV5-6 and TRBJ1-1, reads DAGVTQSPTHLIKTRGQQVTLRCSPKSGHDTVSWYQQALGQGPQFIFQYYEEEERQRGNFPDRFSGHQFPNYSSELNVNALLLGDSALYLCASRGQGNTEAFFGQGTRLTVV.

The table lists this clonotype with many counts. V usage is TRBV27 and J usage is TRBJ1-5, with 8 bases lining up with TRBD1. Germline assignment: CDR1 MNHEY and CDR2 SMNVEV (reference sequence). The CDR3 length is 16 residues. The V segment lost 5 bases and the J segment 2 bases; nucleotides outside the gene matches: 8. The CDR3 reads CASSRRTGTRNQPQHF. The CDR3 DNA reads TGTGCCAGCAGTCGCAGGACAGGGACTCGCAATCAGCCCCAGCATTTT.

This clonotype was counted ten times or more. The rearrangement joins TRBV12-3 or TRBV12-4 to TRBJ2-7; 7 nucleotides match TRBD2. V gave up 7 bases and J gave up 1 base; unmatched junction bases: 10. This CDR3 is built from 15 residues. This CDR3 is CASNIPGGKSYEQYF. The CDR3 region has the DNA TGTGCCAGCAATATACCGGGAGGCAAATCCTACGAGCAGTACTTC.

This clonotype was recorded many times. The DNA of the CDR3 is TGTGCCAGCAGTTTTGCGGGACTAGCGGTTTACGAGCAGTACTTC. Its translation is CASSFAGLAVYEQYF. V usage is TRBV28 and J usage is TRBJ2-7, with 11 nucleotides matching TRBD2. V shed 3 bases and J 4 bases; nucleotides not matched to a gene: 5. Germline CDR1 MDHEN, CDR2 SYDVKM. The CDR3 is 15 amino acids.

This clonotype was recorded many times. The J gene is TRBJ2-1, the V gene TRBV10-3; 12 nucleotides line up with TRBD2. The CDR3 is made up of 14 amino acids. Per germline, CDR1 ENHRY and CDR2 SYGVKD. V was clipped by 6 bases and J by 5 bases; unmatched bases: 2. The chain's CDR3 is CAIRRTSGDNEQFF. CDR3 DNA: TGTGCCATCAGGAGGACTAGCGGGGACAATGAGCAGTTCTTC.

In this sample, this clonotype turned up a few times. The chain employs TRBV10-3 and TRBJ2-5, with TRBD1 identical over 10 bases. With V trimmed by 2 bases and J by 5 bases, 5 bases remained unmatched. The CDR3 has 15 residues. Looked up from germline, CDR1 is ENHRY and CDR2 is SYGVKD. CDR3 amino acids: CAISEDRGHWETQYF. For the CDR3, the DNA is TGTGCCATCAGTGAGGACAGGGGGCATTGGGAGACCCAGTACTTC.

This clonotype showed up many times. The chain couples TRBV29-1 to TRBJ2-7, with 9 positions matching TRBD1. V dropped 6 bases and J dropped 4; count of bases not matched to a gene: 7. CDR1 is SQVTM and CDR2 is ANQGSEA in the germline V gene. The CDR3 spans 13 residues. The CDR3 is CSVAGTGHYEQYF. CDR3 bases: TGCAGCGTCGCCGGGACAGGGCATTACGAGCAGTACTTC.

There are a few counts of this clonotype. This rearrangement joins TRBV4-2 to TRBJ1-1, with 7 bases aligning to TRBD1. Germline trimming cut 0 bases from V and 7 bases from J; bases unmatched to any gene: 11. Germline V gene sequence: CDR1 LGHNA, CDR2 YNFKEQ. The CDR3 extends over 16 amino acids. The CDR3 reads CASSQDLGQNWNEAFF. In DNA form, the CDR3 reads TGTGCCAGCAGCCAAGACTTGGGACAGAATTGGAATGAAGCTTTCTTT.

This clonotype has at least ten counts. This chain links TRBV5-1 with TRBJ1-1; weak D call: TRBD1 (5 bases). CDR3 length: 15 residues. Per germline, CDR1 SGHRS and CDR2 YFSETQ. The V and J ends lost 2 bases and 1 base respectively, with 12 bases between them. CDR3 bases: TGCGCCAGCAGCTTCTTCTTAGGGGAGAACACTGAAGCTTTCTTT. As protein: CASSFFLGENTEAFF.

V is TRBV6-1 and J is TRBJ2-2; possibly TRBD1 or TRBD2 for D (7 bases each). The length of the CDR3 is 15 residues. V was clipped by 11 bases and J by 1 base, with 17 bases between them. Germline assignment: CDR1 MNHNS and CDR2 SASEGT. The CDR3 sequence is CAVRRGGENTGELFF. The DNA of the CDR3 is TGTGCCGTTCGCAGGGGGGGGGAGAACACCGGGGAGCTGTTTTTT.

The chain uses TRBV5-4 and TRBJ2-1; 10 bases match TRBD2. Germline values: CDR1 SGHNT, CDR2 YYREEE (reference sequence). The CDR3 length is 18 residues. Trimming removed 4 bases from V and 3 bases from J; junction bases left unmatched: 13. The CDR3 spells CASSPSIGWTSGYNEQFF. CDR3 coding DNA: TGTGCCAGCAGCCCCTCCATAGGGTGGACTAGCGGCTACAATGAGCAGTTCTTC.

This clonotype showed up many times. The V gene is TRBV11-3, the J gene TRBJ2-3, with D tentatively TRBD2 (6 bases). CDR3 length: 17 residues. Germline V gene sequence: CDR1 SGHNT, CDR2 YENEEA. The ends were cut back, 6 bases at V and 5 bases at J, with 24 bases in the middle. DNA of the CDR3: TGTGCCAGCAGGCCACACTACGACGGGAGAGGTATAGATACGCAGTATTTT. Amino acid sequence: CASRPHYDGRGIDTQYF.

This clonotype was seen a handful of times. This chain connects TRBV27 to TRBJ1-3, with 12 bases that match TRBD1. CDR1 is MNHEY, CDR2 SMNVEV, per germline (reference sequence). Trimming cost V 2 bases and J 4 bases; bases outside gene matches: 6. The CDR3 totals 17 residues. The CDR3 loop reads CASSLKGQGAPGNTIYF. As DNA, the CDR3 is TGTGCCAGCAGTTTAAAGGGACAGGGGGCGCCCGGAAACACCATATATTTT.

This clonotype was counted at least ten times. This rearrangement joins TRBV9 to TRBJ2-3; a possible D gene is TRBD2 (5 bases). Trimming cost V 0 bases and J 3 bases, with 11 bases left between them. Germline-derived CDR1 and CDR2 are SGDLS and YYNGEE. This CDR3 is 15 amino acids long. The CDR3 nucleotides read TGTGCCAGCAGCGTAGTGGGAGAAGGAACAGATACGCAGTATTTT. Its translation: CASSVVGEGTDTQYF.

This clonotype was seen a few times. The chain joins TRBV15 to TRBJ1-2; D not resolved. CDR3 length: 12 residues. Germline V lookup: CDR1 LNHNV, CDR2 YYDKDF (reference sequence). Trimming removed 0 bases at V and 6 bases at J, with 5 bases between. Written as DNA, the CDR3 is TGTGCCACCAGCAGAGAGCGGGATGGCTACACCTTC. It encodes CATSRERDGYTF.

This clonotype was observed at least ten times. The CDR3 sequence: CASSQFGQGDYGYTF. The CDR3 region has the DNA TGCGCCAGCAGCCAATTCGGACAGGGTGACTATGGCTACACCTTC. The chain couples TRBV5-1 to TRBJ1-2; 8 bases line up with TRBD1. The CDR3 contains 15 residues. Germline CDR1 SGHRS, CDR2 YFSETQ. The junction had 8 bases not matched to a gene; V was cut back by 4 bases and J by 3 bases. Filled out from reference TRBV5-1 and TRBJ1-2, the complete variable domain reads KAGVTQTPRYLIKTRGQQVTLSCSPISGHRSVSWYQQTPGQGLQFLFEYFSETQRNKGNFPGRFSGRQFSNSRSEMNVSTLELGDSALYLCASSQFGQGDYGYTFGSGTRLTVV.

This chain joins TRBV4-3 and TRBJ2-3; no reliable D call. Germline CDR1 is LGHNA and CDR2 is YSLEER. The CDR3 runs to 15 residues. V lost 6 bases and J lost 0, with 13 bases in between. This CDR3 is CASSKDLGSTDTQYF. The CDR3 bases are TGCGCCAGCAGTAAGGATTTAGGTAGCACAGATACGCAGTATTTT.

In its sample, this clonotype was seen many times. The chain recombines TRBV11-3 with TRBJ2-2; 11 nucleotides agree with TRBD2. The CDR3 totals 16 residues. V shed 4 bases and J 4 bases; nucleotides not matched to a gene: 5. CDR1 and CDR2 from the germline V gene are SGHNT and YENEEA. The chain's CDR3 is CASSSLAGGTTGELFF. In DNA, the CDR3 is TGTGCCAGCAGCTCCCTAGCGGGAGGTACCACCGGGGAGCTGTTTTTT.

This clonotype was found a few times. The CDR3 here is CASSPNRGQYEQYF. The CDR3 region has the DNA TGTGCCAGCTCACCAAACAGGGGTCAGTACGAGCAGTACTTC. This chain connects TRBV18 to TRBJ2-7; 7 bases match TRBD1. J gave up 4 bases and V 2 bases, and 5 bases lay outside the gene matches. Germline lookup yields CDR1 KGHSH and CDR2 LQKENI. This CDR3 is built from 14 residues.

This clonotype was counted a few times. V and J are TRBV5-5 and TRBJ1-1, with 8 bases aligning to TRBD1. Germline V gene lookup returns CDR1 SGHKS and CDR2 YYEKEE (reference sequence). The trim removed 4 bases at V and 0 bases at J, leaving 14 bases unmatched. The CDR3 loop spans 18 amino acids. CDR3: CASSLLRRPGQVNTEAFF. The CDR3, as DNA: TGTGCCAGCAGCCTCCTACGGCGCCCGGGACAGGTGAACACTGAAGCTTTCTTT. The full variable domain, completed using reference TRBV5-5 and TRBJ1-1, is DAGVTQSPTHLIKTRGQQVTLRCSPISGHKSVSWYQQVLGQGPQFIFQYYEKEERGRGNFPDRFSARQFPNYSSELNVNALLLGDSALYLCASSLLRRPGQVNTEAFFGQGTRLTVV.